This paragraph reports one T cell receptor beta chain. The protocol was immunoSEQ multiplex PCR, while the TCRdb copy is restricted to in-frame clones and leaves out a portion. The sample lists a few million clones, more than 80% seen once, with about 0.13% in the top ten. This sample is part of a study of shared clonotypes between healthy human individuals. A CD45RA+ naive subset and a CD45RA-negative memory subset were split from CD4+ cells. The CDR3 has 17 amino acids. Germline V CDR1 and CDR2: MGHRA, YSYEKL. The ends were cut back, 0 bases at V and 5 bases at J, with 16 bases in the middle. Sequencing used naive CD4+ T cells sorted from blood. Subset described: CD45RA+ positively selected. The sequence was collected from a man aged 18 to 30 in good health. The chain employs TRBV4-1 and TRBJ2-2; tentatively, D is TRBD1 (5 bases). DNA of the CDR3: TGCGCCAGCAGCCAAGATGTAGCCAGGGTGGGAACCGGGGAGCTGTTTTTT. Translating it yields CASSQDVARVGTGELFF.